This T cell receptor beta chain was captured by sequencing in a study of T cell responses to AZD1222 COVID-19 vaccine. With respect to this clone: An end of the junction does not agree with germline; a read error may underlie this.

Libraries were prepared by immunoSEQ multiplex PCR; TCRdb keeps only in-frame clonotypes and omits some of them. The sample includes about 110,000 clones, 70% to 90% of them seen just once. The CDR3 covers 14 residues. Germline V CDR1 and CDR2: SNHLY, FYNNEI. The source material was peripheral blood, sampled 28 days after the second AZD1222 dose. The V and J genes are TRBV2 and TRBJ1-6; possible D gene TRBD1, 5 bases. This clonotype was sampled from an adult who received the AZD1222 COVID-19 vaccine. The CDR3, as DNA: TGTGCTAGCAGGGCCGAAATGAGTAATTCACCCCTCCACTTT. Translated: CASRAEMSNSPLHF.